The 3 T cell receptor beta chains below all came from one sample that was sequenced in a study of T cell responses to AZD1222 COVID-19 vaccine. The repertoire was sequenced with immunoSEQ multiplex PCR; TCRdb's copy has only in-frame clones and lacks some. The sample lists 58,000 or so clones, 75% to 90% seen once, with 6.5% to 8.5% in the top ten. Sequencing was performed on peripheral blood, taken 28 days after the second AZD1222 dose. Receptor source: an adult who received the AZD1222 COVID-19 vaccine.

The CDR3 loop is CASDDRGAEAFF. DNA for the CDR3: TGTGCCAGCGATGACAGGGGTGCTGAAGCTTTCTTT. J is TRBJ1-1 and V is TRBV6-5, with TRBD1 matching 8 bases. In germline, CDR1 is MNHEY, CDR2 SVGAGI. This CDR3 has 12 residues. V was clipped by 8 bases and J by 6 bases; unmatched bases: 5.

This clone was observed a single time. The CDR3, as DNA: TGTGCCAGCAGCTTACAATTGACGGGCAATCAGCCCCAGCATTTT. It specifies CASSLQLTGNQPQHF. V usage is TRBV7-2 and J usage is TRBJ1-5, with D hard to call. Germline lookup yields CDR1 SGHTA and CDR2 FQGNSA. The length of the CDR3 is 15 residues. Trimming shortened V by 2 bases and J by 2 bases, and 10 bases separated the two germline ends.

The J gene is TRBJ1-2, the V gene TRBV2; TRBD1 might be the D (6 bases). CDR3 length: 15 amino acids. Per the germline V gene, CDR1 is SNHLY and CDR2 is FYNNEI. CDR3 protein: CATTGFPLPNYGYTF. Written as DNA, the CDR3 is TGTGCTACCACAGGGTTCCCACTTCCTAACTATGGCTACACCTTC.